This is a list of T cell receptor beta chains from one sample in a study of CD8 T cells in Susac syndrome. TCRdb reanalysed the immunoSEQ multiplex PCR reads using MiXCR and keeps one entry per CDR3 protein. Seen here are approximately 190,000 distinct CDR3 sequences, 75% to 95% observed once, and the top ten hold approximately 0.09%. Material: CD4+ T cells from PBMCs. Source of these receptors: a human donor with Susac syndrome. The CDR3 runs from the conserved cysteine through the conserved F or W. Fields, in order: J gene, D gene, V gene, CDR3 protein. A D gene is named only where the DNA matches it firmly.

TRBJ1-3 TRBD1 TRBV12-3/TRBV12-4 CASSPGTASGNTIYF
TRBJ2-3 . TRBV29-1 CSVVKAGITDTQYF
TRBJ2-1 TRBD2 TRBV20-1 CSAETSGLINEQFF
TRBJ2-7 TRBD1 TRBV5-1 CASSFTGTGRYEQYF
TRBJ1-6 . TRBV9 CASSVEGYNSPLHF
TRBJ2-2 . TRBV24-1 CATSGGANTGELFF
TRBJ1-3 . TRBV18 CASSPTPGQNSGNTIYF
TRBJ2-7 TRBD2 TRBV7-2 CASSYFSGSSYEQYF
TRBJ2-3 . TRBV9 CASSVGRGASDTQYF
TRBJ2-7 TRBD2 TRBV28 CASMTSGRAEDEQYF
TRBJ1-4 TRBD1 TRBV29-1 CSVGTVEMGEKLFF
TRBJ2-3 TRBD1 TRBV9 CASSVEGQNTDTQYF
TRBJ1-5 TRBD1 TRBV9 CASSVGDRGIQPQHF
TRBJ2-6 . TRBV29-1 CSVAQDSGANVLTF
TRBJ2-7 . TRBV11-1 CASTTSRSEQYF
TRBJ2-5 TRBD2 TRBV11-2 CASSLDPAGGSNRYF
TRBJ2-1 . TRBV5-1 CASSYLHRRAKRDEQFF
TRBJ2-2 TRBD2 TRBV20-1 CSARDLAGANTGELFF
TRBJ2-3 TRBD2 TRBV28 CASITSGSTDTQYF
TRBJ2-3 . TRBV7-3 CASSLWGSRSTDTQYF
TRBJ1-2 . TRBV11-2 CASSLGLGDYGYTF
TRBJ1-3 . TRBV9 CASSPHRGTGNTIYF
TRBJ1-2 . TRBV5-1 CASSLTGPYGYTF
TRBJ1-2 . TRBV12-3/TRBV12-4 CASSPHGEFYGYTF
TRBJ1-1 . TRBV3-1 CASSARTENTEAFF